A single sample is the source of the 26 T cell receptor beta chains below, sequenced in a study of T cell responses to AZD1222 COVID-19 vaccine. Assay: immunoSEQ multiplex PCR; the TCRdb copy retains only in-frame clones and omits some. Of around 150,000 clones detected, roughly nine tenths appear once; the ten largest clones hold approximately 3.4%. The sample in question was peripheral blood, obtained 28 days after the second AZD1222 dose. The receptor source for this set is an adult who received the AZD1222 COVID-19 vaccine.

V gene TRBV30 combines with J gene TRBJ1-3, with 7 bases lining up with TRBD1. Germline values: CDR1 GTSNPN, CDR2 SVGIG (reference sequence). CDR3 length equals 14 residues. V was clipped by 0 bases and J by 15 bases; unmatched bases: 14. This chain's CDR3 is CAWSVRQGDSLKYF. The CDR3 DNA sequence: TGTGCCTGGAGTGTACGGCAGGGGGACAGTCTCAAATATTTT.

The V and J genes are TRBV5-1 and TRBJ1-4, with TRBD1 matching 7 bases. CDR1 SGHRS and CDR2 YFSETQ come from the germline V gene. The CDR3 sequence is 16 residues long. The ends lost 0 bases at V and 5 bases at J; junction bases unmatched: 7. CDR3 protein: CASSLVGGTANEKLFF. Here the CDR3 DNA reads TGCGCCAGCAGCTTGGTGGGCGGGACAGCGAATGAAAAACTGTTTTTT.

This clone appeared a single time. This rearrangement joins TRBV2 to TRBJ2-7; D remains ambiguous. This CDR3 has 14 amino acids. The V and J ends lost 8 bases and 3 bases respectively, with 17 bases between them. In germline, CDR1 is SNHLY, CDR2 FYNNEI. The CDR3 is CASDKAGLRYEQYF. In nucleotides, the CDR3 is TGTGCCAGCGATAAGGCCGGGCTGCGCTACGAGCAGTACTTC.

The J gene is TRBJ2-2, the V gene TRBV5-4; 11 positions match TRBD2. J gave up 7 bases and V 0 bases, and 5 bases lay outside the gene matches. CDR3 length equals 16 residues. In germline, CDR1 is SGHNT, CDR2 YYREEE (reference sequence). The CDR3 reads CASSLDTSGRGGELFF. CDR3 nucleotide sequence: TGTGCCAGCAGCTTGGACACTAGCGGGAGAGGCGGGGAGCTGTTTTTT. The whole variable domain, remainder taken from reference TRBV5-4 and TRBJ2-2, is ETGVTQSPTHLIKTRGQQVTLRCSSQSGHNTVSWYQQALGQGPQFIFQYYREEENGRGNFPPRFSGLQFPNYSSELNVNALELDDSALYLCASSLDTSGRGGELFFGEGSRLTVL.

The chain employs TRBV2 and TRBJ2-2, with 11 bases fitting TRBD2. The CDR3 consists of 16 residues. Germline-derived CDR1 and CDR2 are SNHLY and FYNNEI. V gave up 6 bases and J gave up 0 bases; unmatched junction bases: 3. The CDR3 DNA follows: TGTGCCAGCAGGGAGGGACTAGCGGCGAACACCGGGGAGCTGTTTTTT. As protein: CASREGLAANTGELFF.

In DNA form, the CDR3 reads TGCGCCAGCAGCCGAGGACTCCCGGGACTAGCGCCCTCCTACAATGAGCAGTTCTTC. It translates to CASSRGLPGLAPSYNEQFF. The V gene is TRBV4-1, the J gene TRBJ2-1, with 10 nucleotides matching TRBD2. Germline V lookup: CDR1 MGHRA, CDR2 YSYEKL. V dropped 4 bases and J dropped 0; count of bases not matched to a gene: 12. There are 19 residues in the CDR3.

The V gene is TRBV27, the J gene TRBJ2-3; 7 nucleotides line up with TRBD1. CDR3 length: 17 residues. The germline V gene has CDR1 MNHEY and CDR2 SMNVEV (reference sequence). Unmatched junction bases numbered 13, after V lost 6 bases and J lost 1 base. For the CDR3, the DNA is TGTGCCAGCAGCTTCTGGGACAGCAACAGGGGCACAGATACGCAGTATTTT. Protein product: CASSFWDSNRGTDTQYF.

The CDR3 sequence is CASSSTTGGGYNSPLHF. The CDR3 nucleotides are TGTGCCAGCAGCTCGACTACAGGGGGGGGTTATAATTCACCCCTCCACTTT. The V gene is TRBV7-9, the J gene TRBJ1-6, with TRBD1 identical over 8 bases. Germline CDR1 reads SEHNR; CDR2 reads FQNEAQ (reference sequence). Trimming removed 4 bases from V and 4 bases from J; junction bases left unmatched: 9. This CDR3 contains 17 residues.

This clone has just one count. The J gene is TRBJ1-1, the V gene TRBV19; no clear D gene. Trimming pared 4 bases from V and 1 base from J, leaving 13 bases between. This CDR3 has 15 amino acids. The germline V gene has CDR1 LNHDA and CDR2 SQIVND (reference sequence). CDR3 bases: TGTGCCAGTAGTAGCGGTGCGAACCAGAACACTGAAGCTTTCTTT. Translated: CASSSGANQNTEAFF.

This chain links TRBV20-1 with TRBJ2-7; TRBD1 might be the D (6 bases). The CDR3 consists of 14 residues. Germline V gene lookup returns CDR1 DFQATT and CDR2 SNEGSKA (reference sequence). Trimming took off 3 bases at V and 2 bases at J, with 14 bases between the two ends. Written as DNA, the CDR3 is TGCAGTGCTAGTCGGGCAGGGGCAGCCTACGAGCAGTACTTC. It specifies CSASRAGAAYEQYF.

In DNA form, the CDR3 reads TGTGCCAGCAGCTCTCAACTACCCGGTCGAACAGGGCAAAGAAACACCATATATTTT. Translating gives CASSSQLPGRTGQRNTIYF. The chain recombines TRBV7-8 with TRBJ1-3, with D possibly matching TRBD1 (6 bases). V dropped 4 bases and J dropped 5 bases, with 27 bases sitting between them. Per the germline V gene, CDR1 is SGHVS and CDR2 is FQNEAQ. This CDR3 is built from 19 residues.

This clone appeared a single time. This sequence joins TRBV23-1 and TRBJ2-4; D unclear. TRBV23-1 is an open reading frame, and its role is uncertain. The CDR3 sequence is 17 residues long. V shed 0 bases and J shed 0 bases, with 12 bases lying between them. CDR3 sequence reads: CASSQSGRILAKNIQYF. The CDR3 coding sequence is TGCGCCAGCAGTCAATCCGGACGCATCCTAGCCAAAAACATTCAGTACTTC.

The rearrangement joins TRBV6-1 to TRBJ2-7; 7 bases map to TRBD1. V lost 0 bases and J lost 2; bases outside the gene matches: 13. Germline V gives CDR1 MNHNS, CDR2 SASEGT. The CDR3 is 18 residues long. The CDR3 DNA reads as TGTGCCAGCAGTGAAGCGATTTCTCTGACAGGGTCGACCTACGAGCAGTACTTC. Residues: CASSEAISLTGSTYEQYF.

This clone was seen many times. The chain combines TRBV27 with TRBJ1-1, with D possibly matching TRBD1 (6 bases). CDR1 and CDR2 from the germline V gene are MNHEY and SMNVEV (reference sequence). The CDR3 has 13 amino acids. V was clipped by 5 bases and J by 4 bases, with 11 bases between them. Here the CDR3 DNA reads TGTGCCAGCAGTACAGGGCGGGGCACTGAAGCTTTCTTT. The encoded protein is CASSTGRGTEAFF.

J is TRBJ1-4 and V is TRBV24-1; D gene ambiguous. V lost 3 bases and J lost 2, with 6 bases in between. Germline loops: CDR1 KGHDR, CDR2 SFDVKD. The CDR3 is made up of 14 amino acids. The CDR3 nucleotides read TGTGCCACCAGTGATGGACGTACTAATGAAAAACTGTTTTTT. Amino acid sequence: CATSDGRTNEKLFF.

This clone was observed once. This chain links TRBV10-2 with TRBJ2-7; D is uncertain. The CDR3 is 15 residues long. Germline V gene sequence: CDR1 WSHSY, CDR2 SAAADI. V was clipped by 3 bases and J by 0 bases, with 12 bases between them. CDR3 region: CASSEPTLRSYEQYF. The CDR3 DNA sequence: TGCGCCAGCAGTGAACCGACACTGCGCTCCTACGAGCAGTACTTC.

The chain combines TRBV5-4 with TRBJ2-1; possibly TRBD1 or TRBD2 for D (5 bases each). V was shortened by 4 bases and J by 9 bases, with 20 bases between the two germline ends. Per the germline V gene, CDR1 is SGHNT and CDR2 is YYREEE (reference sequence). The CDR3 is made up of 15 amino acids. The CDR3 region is CASSLRGSSGAEQFF. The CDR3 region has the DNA TGTGCCAGCAGCCTTAGAGGGAGCTCCGGGGCTGAGCAGTTCTTC.

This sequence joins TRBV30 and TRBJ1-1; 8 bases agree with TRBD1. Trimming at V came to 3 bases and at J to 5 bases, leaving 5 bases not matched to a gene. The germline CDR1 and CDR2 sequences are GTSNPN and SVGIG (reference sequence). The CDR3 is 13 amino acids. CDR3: CAWRDRVGTEAFF. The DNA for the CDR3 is TGTGCCTGGAGGGACAGGGTGGGGACTGAAGCTTTCTTT. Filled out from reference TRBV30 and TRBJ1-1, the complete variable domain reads SQTIHQWPATLVQPVGSPLSLECTVEGTSNPNLYWYRQAAGRGLQLLFYSVGIGQISSEVPQNLSASRPQDRQFILSSKKLLLSDSGFYLCAWRDRVGTEAFFGQGTRLTVV.

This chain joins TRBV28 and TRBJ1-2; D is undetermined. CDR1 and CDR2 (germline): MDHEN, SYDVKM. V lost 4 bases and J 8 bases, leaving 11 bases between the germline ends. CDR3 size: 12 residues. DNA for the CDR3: TGTGCCAGCAGTTCCCCTGGCGGGGGCTACACCTTC. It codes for CASSSPGGGYTF.

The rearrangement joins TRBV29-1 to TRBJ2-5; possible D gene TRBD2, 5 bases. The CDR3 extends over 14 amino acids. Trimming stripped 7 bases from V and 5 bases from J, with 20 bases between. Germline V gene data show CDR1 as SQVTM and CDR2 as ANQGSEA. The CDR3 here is CSARRAGPRETQYF. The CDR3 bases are TGCAGCGCCCGGCGGGCGGGCCCTCGGGAGACCCAGTACTTC.

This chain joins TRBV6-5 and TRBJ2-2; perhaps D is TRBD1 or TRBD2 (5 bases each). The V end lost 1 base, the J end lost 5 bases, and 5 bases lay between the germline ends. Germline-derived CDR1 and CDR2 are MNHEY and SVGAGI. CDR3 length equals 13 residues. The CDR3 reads CASSYWGTGELFF. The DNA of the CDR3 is TGTGCCAGCAGTTACTGGGGGACCGGGGAGCTGTTTTTT.

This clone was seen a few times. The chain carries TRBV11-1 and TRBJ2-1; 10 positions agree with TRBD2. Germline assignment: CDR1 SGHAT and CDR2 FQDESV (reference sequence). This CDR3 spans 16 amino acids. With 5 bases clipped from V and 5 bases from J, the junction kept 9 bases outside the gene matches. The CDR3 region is CASSRRAGGEHNEQFF. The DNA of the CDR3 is TGTGCCAGCAGCCGAAGAGCGGGAGGGGAACACAATGAGCAGTTCTTC.

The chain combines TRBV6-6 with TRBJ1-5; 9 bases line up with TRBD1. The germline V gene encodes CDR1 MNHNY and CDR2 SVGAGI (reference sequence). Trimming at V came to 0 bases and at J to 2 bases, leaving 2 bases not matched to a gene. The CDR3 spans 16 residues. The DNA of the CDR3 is TGTGCCAGCAGTTACTCCCGGACAGGGGGCAATCAGCCCCAGCATTTT. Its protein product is CASSYSRTGGNQPQHF.

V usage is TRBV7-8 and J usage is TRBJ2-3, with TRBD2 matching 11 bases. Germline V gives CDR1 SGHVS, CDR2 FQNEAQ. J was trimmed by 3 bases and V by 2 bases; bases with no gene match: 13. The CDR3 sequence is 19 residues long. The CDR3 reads CASSLIYVVSGRGTDTQYF. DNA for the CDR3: TGTGCCAGCAGCTTAATTTATGTCGTTAGCGGGAGGGGAACAGATACGCAGTATTTT.

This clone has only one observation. This CDR3 reads CASSARQGPYEQYF. The DNA of the CDR3 is TGTGCCAGCAGCGCCCGACAGGGGCCCTACGAGCAGTACTTC. The V and J genes are TRBV7-2 and TRBJ2-7; 8 positions match TRBD1. The V segment lost 5 bases and the J segment 2 bases; nucleotides outside the gene matches: 5. This CDR3 spans 14 amino acids. Germline CDR1 is SGHTA and CDR2 is FQGNSA.

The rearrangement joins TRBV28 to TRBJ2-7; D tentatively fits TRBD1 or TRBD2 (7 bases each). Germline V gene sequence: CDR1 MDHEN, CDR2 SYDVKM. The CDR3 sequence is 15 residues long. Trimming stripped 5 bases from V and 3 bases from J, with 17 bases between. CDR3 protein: CASSMGGGGSYEQYF. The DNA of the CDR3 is TGTGCCAGCAGTATGGGGGGAGGGGGCAGCTACGAGCAGTACTTC. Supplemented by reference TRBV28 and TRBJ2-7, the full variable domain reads DVKVTQSSRYLVKRTGEKVFLECVQDMDHENMFWYRQDPGLGLRLIYFSYDVKMKEKGDIPEGYSVSREKKERFSLILESASTNQTSMYLCASSMGGGGSYEQYFGPGTRLTVT.